Here is one T cell receptor (beta chain) with its context. The data belong to a study of cytomegalovirus exposure and HLA in healthy donors. This PCR relied on a set of 60 Vbeta primers and 13 Jbeta primers. This table comes from immunoSEQ multiplex PCR, and its TCRdb copy is limited to in-frame clones, with some not included. This sample contains about 110,000 clones. Trimming at V came to 5 bases and at J to 5 bases, leaving 4 bases not matched to a gene. Germline V gives CDR1 LNHNV, CDR2 YYDKDF (reference sequence). CDR3 length: 13 residues. This receptor was identified in a man younger than 40 in good health and CMV-seronegative. The specimen was PBMCs. This rearrangement joins TRBV15 to TRBJ2-5; 8 nucleotides align to TRBD1. This chain's CDR3 is CATSPRTGETQYF. DNA of the CDR3: TGTGCCACCAGCCCTCGGACAGGGGAGACCCAGTACTTC.